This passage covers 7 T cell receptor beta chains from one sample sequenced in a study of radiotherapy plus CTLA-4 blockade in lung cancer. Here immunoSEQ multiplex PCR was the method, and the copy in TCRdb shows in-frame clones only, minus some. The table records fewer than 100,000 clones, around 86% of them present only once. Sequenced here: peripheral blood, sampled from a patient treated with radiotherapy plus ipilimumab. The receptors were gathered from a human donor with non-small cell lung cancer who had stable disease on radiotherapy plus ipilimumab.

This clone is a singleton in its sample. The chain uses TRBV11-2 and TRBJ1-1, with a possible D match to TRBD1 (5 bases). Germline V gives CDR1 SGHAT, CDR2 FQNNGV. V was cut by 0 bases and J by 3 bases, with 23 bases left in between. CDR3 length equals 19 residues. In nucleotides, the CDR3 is TGTGCCAGCAGCTTAGAACTTTGGGACGGCTCGTTGAAGGACACTGAAGCTTTCTTT. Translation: CASSLELWDGSLKDTEAFF.

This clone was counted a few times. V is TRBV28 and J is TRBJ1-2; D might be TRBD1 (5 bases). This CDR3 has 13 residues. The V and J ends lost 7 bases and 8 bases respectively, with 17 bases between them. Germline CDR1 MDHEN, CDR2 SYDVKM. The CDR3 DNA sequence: TGTGCCAGCACCAAGGGCAGGGTGAGCGGCTACACCTTC. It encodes CASTKGRVSGYTF.

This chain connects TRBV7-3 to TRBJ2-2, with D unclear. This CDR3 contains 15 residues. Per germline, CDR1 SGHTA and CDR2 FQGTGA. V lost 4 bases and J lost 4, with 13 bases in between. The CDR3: CASSSRQAGTGELFF. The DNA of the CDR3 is TGTGCCAGCAGCTCTCGACAAGCCGGCACCGGGGAGCTGTTTTTT. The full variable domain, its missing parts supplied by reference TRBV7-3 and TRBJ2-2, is GAGVSQTPSNKVTEKGKYVELRCDPISGHTALYWYRQSLGQGPEFLIYFQGTGAADDSGLPNDRFFAVRPEGSVSTLKIQRTERGDSAVYLCASSSRQAGTGELFFGEGSRLTVL.

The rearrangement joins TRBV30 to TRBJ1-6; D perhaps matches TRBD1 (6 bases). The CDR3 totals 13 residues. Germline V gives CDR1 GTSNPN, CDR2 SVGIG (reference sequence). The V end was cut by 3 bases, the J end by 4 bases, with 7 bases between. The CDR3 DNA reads TGTGCCTGGAGGGACAGTTATAATTCACCCCTCCACTTT. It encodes CAWRDSYNSPLHF.

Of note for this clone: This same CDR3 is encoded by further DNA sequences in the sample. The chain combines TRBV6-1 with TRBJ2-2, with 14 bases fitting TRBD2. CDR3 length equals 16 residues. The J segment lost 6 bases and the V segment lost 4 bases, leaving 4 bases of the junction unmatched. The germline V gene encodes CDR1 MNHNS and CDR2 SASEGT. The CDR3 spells CASSGLAGGPAGELFF. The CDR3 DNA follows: TGTGCCAGCAGTGGACTAGCGGGGGGGCCGGCCGGGGAGCTGTTTTTT.

The CDR3 coding sequence is TGCAGCGTTGCCGGGACAGGGTACAACTATGGCTACACCTTC. Translated, it gives CSVAGTGYNYGYTF. The J gene is TRBJ1-2, the V gene TRBV29-1; 9 nucleotides match TRBD1. V shed 4 bases and J 2 bases; nucleotides not matched to a gene: 5. The CDR3 contains 14 residues. Germline V gene lookup returns CDR1 SQVTM and CDR2 ANQGSEA.

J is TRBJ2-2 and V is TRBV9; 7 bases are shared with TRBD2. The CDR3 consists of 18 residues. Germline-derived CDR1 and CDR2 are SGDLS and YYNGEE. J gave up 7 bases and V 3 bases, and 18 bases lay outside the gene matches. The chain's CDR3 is CASSAPWGSGETNGELFF. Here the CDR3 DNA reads TGTGCCAGCAGCGCCCCTTGGGGAAGCGGGGAAACAAACGGGGAGCTGTTTTTT.